Each of the 4 T cell receptor beta chains below was sequenced from the same sample in a study of OX40 agonist ivuxolimab in advanced cancers. Profiled with immunoSEQ multiplex PCR; TCRdb holds only in-frame clones, not every one. Of 45,000 to 65,000 clones in the sample, more than 70% are singletons; the top ten hold 5.5% to 8%. This specimen was CD4+ or CD8+ T cells sorted from blood, taken in a trial of the OX40 agonist ivuxolimab. The receptors were sampled from an adult with an advanced solid tumor such as melanoma, head and neck, liver or kidney cancer.

This clone was detected only a few times. V usage is TRBV2 and J usage is TRBJ1-1; unclear D gene. V was pared by 2 bases and J by 8 bases, with 6 bases between. The CDR3 consists of 11 residues. CDR1 SNHLY and CDR2 FYNNEI come from the germline V gene. The CDR3 sequence is CASSELGEAFF. Written as DNA, the CDR3 is TGTGCCAGCAGTGAATTGGGAGAAGCTTTCTTT.

The V call is TRBV10-1, the J call TRBJ2-7; maybe TRBD1 (5 bases). Germline loops: CDR1 WNHNN, CDR2 SYGVQD (reference sequence). V was clipped by 3 bases and J by 4 bases, with 10 bases between them. The CDR3 is made up of 13 amino acids. The CDR3 is CASSESGLYEQYF. The CDR3 DNA follows: TGCGCCAGCAGTGAATCAGGGTTGTACGAGCAGTACTTC.

Here the CDR3 DNA reads TGTGCCAGCAGTGCCCTAGCGGGAGGTTACGAGCAGTACTTC. It codes for CASSALAGGYEQYF. The chain joins TRBV6-1 to TRBJ2-7, with 11 bases aligning to TRBD2. Trimming at V came to 4 bases and at J to 4 bases, leaving 3 bases not matched to a gene. Germline V lookup: CDR1 MNHNS, CDR2 SASEGT. The CDR3 is 14 amino acids.

The V and J genes are TRBV11-2 and TRBJ1-1; D gene unclear. Germline loops: CDR1 SGHAT, CDR2 FQNNGV. CDR3 length equals 13 residues. Trimming left V 1 base short and J 5 bases short, with 8 bases between. The CDR3 sequence: CASSLALATEAFF. For the CDR3, the DNA is TGTGCCAGCAGCTTAGCCCTCGCTACTGAAGCTTTCTTT.